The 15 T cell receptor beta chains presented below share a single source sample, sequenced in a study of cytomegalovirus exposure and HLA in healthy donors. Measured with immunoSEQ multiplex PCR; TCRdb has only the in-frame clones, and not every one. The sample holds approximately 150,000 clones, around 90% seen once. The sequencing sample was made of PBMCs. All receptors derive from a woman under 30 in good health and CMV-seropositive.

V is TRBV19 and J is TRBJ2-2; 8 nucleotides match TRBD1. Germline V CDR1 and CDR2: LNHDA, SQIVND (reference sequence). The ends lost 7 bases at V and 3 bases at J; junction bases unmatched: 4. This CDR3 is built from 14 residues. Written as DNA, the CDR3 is TGTGCCAGTAACGAACAGGGGGACACCGGGGAGCTGTTTTTT. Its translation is CASNEQGDTGELFF.

CDR3 DNA sequence: TGTGCCAGCAGTGACCCTTTAGCGGGGCTATACGAGCAGTACTTC. Translating it yields CASSDPLAGLYEQYF. The genes are TRBV25-1 and TRBJ2-7; 8 bases fit TRBD2. The germline gives CDR1 MGHDK, CDR2 SYGVNS. V shed 3 bases, J shed 4 bases, and the junction held 8 bases outside the gene matches. The CDR3 sequence is 15 residues long.

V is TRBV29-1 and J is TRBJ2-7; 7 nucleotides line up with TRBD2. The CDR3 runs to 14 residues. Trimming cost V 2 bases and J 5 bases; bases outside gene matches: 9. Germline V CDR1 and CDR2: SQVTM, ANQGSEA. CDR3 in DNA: TGCAGCGTTGAACTCCGGGGAGGGGTACACGAGCAGTACTTC. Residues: CSVELRGGVHEQYF.

The CDR3 protein is CASSSDRVRGYTF. In nucleotides, the CDR3 is TGCGCCAGCAGCTCTGACAGGGTTCGGGGCTACACCTTC. The rearrangement links TRBV5-1 to TRBJ1-2, with 7 bases that match TRBD1. V was clipped by 3 bases and J by 8 bases; unmatched bases: 7. The CDR3 is made up of 13 amino acids. Germline V gene sequence: CDR1 SGHRS, CDR2 YFSETQ.

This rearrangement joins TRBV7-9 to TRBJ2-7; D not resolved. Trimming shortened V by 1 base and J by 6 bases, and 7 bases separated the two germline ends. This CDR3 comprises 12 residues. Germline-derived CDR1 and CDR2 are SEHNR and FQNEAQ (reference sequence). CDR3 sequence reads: CASSLGSGEQYF. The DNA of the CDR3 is TGTGCCAGCAGCTTAGGGTCCGGCGAGCAGTACTTC.

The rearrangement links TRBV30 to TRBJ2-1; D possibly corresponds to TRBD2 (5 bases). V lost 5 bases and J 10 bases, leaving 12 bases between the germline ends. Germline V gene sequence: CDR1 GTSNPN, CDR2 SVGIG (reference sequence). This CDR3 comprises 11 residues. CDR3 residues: CAWAIRGEQFF. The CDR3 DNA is TGTGCCTGGGCAATTCGGGGAGAGCAGTTCTTC.

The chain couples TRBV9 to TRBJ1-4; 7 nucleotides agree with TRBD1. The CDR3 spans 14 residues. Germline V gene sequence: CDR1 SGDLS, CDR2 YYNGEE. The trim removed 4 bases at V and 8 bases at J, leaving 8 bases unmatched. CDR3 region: CASSQGEAREKLFF. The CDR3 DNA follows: TGTGCCAGCAGCCAGGGGGAAGCTAGGGAAAAACTGTTTTTT.

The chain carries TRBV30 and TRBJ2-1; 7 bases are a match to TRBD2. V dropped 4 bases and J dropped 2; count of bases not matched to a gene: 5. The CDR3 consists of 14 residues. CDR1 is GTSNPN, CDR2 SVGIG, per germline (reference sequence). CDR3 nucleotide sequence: TGTGCCTGGACCCGAGGGACTACCTACAATGAGCAGTTCTTC. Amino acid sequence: CAWTRGTTYNEQFF.

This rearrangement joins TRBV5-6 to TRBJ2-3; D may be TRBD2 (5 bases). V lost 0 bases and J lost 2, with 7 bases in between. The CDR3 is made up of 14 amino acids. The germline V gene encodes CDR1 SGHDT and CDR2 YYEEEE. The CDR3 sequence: CASSLEGVTDTQYF. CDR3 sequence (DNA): TGTGCCAGCAGCTTGGAGGGAGTCACAGATACGCAGTATTTT. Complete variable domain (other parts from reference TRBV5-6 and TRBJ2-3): DAGVTQSPTHLIKTRGQQVTLRCSPKSGHDTVSWYQQALGQGPQFIFQYYEEEERQRGNFPDRFSGHQFPNYSSELNVNALLLGDSALYLCASSLEGVTDTQYFGPGTRLTVL.

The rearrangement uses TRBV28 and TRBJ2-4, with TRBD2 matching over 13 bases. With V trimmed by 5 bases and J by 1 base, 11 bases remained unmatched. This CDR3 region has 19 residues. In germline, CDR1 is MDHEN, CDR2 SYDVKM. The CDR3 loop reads CASSLLLAGGPGAKNIQYF. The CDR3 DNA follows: TGTGCCAGCAGTCTGTTACTAGCGGGAGGGCCAGGGGCCAAAAACATTCAGTACTTC.

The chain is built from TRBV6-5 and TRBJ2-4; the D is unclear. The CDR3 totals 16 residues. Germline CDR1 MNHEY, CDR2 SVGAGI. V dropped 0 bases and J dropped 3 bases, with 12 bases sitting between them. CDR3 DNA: TGTGCCAGCAGTTACTCCTGGCTAAACAGCAAAAACATTCAGTACTTC. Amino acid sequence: CASSYSWLNSKNIQYF.

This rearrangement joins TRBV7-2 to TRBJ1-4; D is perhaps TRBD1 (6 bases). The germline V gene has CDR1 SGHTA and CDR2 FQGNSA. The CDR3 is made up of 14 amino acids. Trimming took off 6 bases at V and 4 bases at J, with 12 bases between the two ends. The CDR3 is CASRGGRFNEKLFF. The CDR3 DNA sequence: TGTGCCAGCAGAGGGGGACGTTTTAATGAAAAACTGTTTTTT.

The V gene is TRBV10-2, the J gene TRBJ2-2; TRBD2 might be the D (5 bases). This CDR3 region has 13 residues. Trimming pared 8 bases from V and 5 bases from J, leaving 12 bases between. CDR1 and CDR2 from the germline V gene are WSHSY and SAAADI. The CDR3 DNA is TGCGCCAGCGTCGAGCGGCGGACCGGGGAGCTGTTTTTT. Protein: CASVERRTGELFF.

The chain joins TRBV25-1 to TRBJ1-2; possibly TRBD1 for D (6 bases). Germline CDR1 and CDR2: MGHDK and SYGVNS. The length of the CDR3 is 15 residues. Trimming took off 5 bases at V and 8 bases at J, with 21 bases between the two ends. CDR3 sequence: CASSSLQGHQQGYTF. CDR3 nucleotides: TGTGCCAGCAGTTCATTACAGGGTCACCAGCAGGGCTACACCTTC.

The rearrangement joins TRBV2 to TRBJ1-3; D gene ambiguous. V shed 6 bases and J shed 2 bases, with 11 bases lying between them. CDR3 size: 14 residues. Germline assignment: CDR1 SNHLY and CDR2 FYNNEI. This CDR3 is CASRLAVTGNTIYF. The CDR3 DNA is TGTGCCAGCAGGCTGGCTGTTACTGGAAACACCATATATTTT. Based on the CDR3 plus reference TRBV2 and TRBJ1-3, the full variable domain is EPEVTQTPSHQVTQMGQEVILRCVPISNHLYFYWYRQILGQKVEFLVSFYNNEISEKSEIFDDQFSVERPDGSNFTLKIRSTKLEDSAMYFCASRLAVTGNTIYFGEGSWLTVV.